Below are 26 T cell receptor beta chains sequenced from a single sample in a study of T cell responses to AZD1222 COVID-19 vaccine. The protocol was immunoSEQ multiplex PCR, while the TCRdb copy is restricted to in-frame clones and leaves out a portion. The sample yields under 85,000 clones, approximately 91% seen once. The sequences come from peripheral blood, collected on day 0 of AZD1222 vaccination. These receptors originate from an adult in good health.

The rearrangement joins TRBV2 to TRBJ2-5; no definite D call. Per the germline V gene, CDR1 is SNHLY and CDR2 is FYNNEI. V lost 6 bases to trimming and J lost 1 base, with 6 bases between them. CDR3 length equals 12 residues. In DNA form, the CDR3 reads TGTGCCAGCAGCCGCACCCAAGAGACCCAGTACTTC. Amino acids: CASSRTQETQYF.

The chain joins TRBV10-1 to TRBJ2-5; 9 bases fit TRBD2. The germline V gene encodes CDR1 WNHNN and CDR2 SYGVQD (reference sequence). The CDR3 has 14 amino acids. The ends lost 6 bases at V and 4 bases at J; junction bases unmatched: 6. The CDR3 here is CASSGSGGRETQYF. The CDR3 DNA follows: TGCGCCAGCAGCGGTAGCGGGGGACGAGAGACCCAGTACTTC.

This clone rates as medium-sized. V usage is TRBV29-1 and J usage is TRBJ2-3; maybe TRBD1 (5 bases). The length of the CDR3 is 15 residues. With 3 bases removed from V and 2 bases from J, the gap between germline ends came to 15 bases. The germline gives CDR1 SQVTM, CDR2 ANQGSEA. The CDR3 region is CSVDKGARITDTQYF. The DNA for the CDR3 is TGCAGCGTTGACAAAGGGGCGCGCATCACAGATACGCAGTATTTT.

V is TRBV7-9 and J is TRBJ1-2; D remains unclear. This CDR3 region has 14 residues. Trimming removed 9 bases from V and 2 bases from J, with 16 bases in between. CDR1 is SEHNR and CDR2 is FQNEAQ in the germline V gene (reference sequence). The CDR3 DNA is TGTGCCAGGTCCGATATCGGAGGAAACTATGGCTACACCTTC. Its translation: CARSDIGGNYGYTF.

J is TRBJ2-3 and V is TRBV19; TRBD2 aligns across 9 bases. The V gene's germline CDR1 is LNHDA and CDR2 SQIVND (reference sequence). The length of the CDR3 is 14 residues. Unmatched junction bases numbered 4, after V lost 9 bases and J lost 0 bases. In DNA, the CDR3 is TGTGCCAGCACCGGGACTAGCAGCACAGATACGCAGTATTTT. It yields the protein CASTGTSSTDTQYF.

V is TRBV30 and J is TRBJ2-5; the D gene is possibly TRBD2 (5 bases). The germline CDR1 and CDR2 sequences are GTSNPN and SVGIG (reference sequence). There are 14 residues in the CDR3. V was clipped by 8 bases and J by 3 bases, with 19 bases between them. The CDR3 loop reads CARRRWAGEETQYF. DNA of the CDR3: TGTGCCCGTCGGAGGTGGGCGGGCGAAGAGACCCAGTACTTC.

This clone was counted only a few times. The chain recombines TRBV24-1 with TRBJ2-1, with D possibly called TRBD1 or TRBD2 (6 bases each). Germline assignment: CDR1 KGHDR and CDR2 SFDVKD. This CDR3 has 19 amino acids. Trimming took off 4 bases at V and 6 bases at J, with 27 bases between the two ends. The CDR3 sequence is CATSDPKSFVGAGSNEQFF. CDR3 nucleotide sequence: TGTGCCACCAGTGACCCTAAAAGCTTTGTGGGGGCGGGGTCCAATGAGCAGTTCTTC.

The genes are TRBV12-3 or TRBV12-4 and TRBJ1-2; D remains unclear. Trimming cost V 4 bases and J 4 bases, with 10 bases left between them. CDR3 size: 13 residues. CDR3 amino acids: CASSSRALYGYTF. The CDR3 DNA sequence: TGTGCCAGCAGTTCTCGGGCTCTCTATGGCTACACCTTC.

J is TRBJ2-3 and V is TRBV5-1, with TRBD2 matching over 9 bases. V shed 2 bases, J shed 5 bases, and the junction held 6 bases outside the gene matches. CDR3 size: 15 residues. Germline-derived CDR1 and CDR2 are SGHRS and YFSETQ. CDR3 bases: TGCGCCAGCAGCTTCCTAGCGGGAAGCGAAGATACGCAGTATTTT. It is translated as CASSFLAGSEDTQYF.

In this sample, this clone turned up a few times. This rearrangement joins TRBV30 to TRBJ1-6; the match to TRBD1 covers 7 bases. Germline CDR1 GTSNPN, CDR2 SVGIG (reference sequence). The CDR3 runs 11 residues. V shed 0 bases, J shed 17 bases, and the junction held 4 bases outside the gene matches. The CDR3 sequence: CAWSVGDSVHF. The CDR3 DNA reads TGTGCCTGGAGTGTGGGGGACAGCGTCCACTTT. Full variable domain (missing parts from reference TRBV30 and TRBJ1-6): SQTIHQWPATLVQPVGSPLSLECTVEGTSNPNLYWYRQAAGRGLQLLFYSVGIGQISSEVPQNLSASRPQDRQFILSSKKLLLSDSGFYLCAWSVGDSVHFGNGTRLTVT.

This clone showed up just a few times. The chain is built from TRBV6-5 and TRBJ1-6; D is unclear. The CDR3 loop spans 15 amino acids. The germline gives CDR1 MNHEY, CDR2 SVGAGI. With 0 bases removed from V and 3 bases from J, the gap between germline ends came to 6 bases. DNA of the CDR3: TGTGCCAGCAGTTACTCCCAGAACTATAATTCACCCCTCCACTTT. As protein: CASSYSQNYNSPLHF.

The gene calls are TRBV6-5 and TRBJ2-1, with D tentatively TRBD1 (6 bases). Germline V gene data show CDR1 as MNHEY and CDR2 as SVGAGI. The CDR3 length is 15 residues. V lost 5 bases and J 0 bases, leaving 11 bases between the germline ends. CDR3 in DNA: TGTGCCAGCAGTCGACAGGACAACTCCTACAATGAGCAGTTCTTC. Residues: CASSRQDNSYNEQFF.

This chain joins TRBV2 and TRBJ1-2; 7 bases are shared with TRBD1. The V gene end was trimmed by 3 bases and the J gene end by 0 bases; junction bases not matched to a gene: 1. The germline CDR1 and CDR2 sequences are SNHLY and FYNNEI. This CDR3 is built from 14 residues. The CDR3: CASSETGPNYGYTF. The CDR3 DNA is TGTGCCAGCAGTGAGACAGGGCCTAACTATGGCTACACCTTC. The full variable domain, its missing parts supplied by reference TRBV2 and TRBJ1-2, is EPEVTQTPSHQVTQMGQEVILRCVPISNHLYFYWYRQILGQKVEFLVSFYNNEISEKSEIFDDQFSVERPDGSNFTLKIRSTKLEDSAMYFCASSETGPNYGYTFGSGTRLTVV.

The gene calls are TRBV11-2 and TRBJ1-4; D may be TRBD1 (5 bases). Trimming pared 5 bases from V and 3 bases from J, leaving 10 bases between. This CDR3 has 14 amino acids. In germline, CDR1 is SGHAT, CDR2 FQNNGV. This CDR3 reads CASSPGRSNEKLFF. Here the CDR3 DNA reads TGTGCCAGCAGCCCAGGGCGTTCTAATGAAAAACTGTTTTTT.

The gene calls are TRBV19 and TRBJ2-6; D is ambiguous. The CDR3 is 16 amino acids. In germline, CDR1 is LNHDA, CDR2 SQIVND (reference sequence). The V and J ends lost 5 bases and 0 bases respectively, with 11 bases between them. The CDR3 spells CASSPVRPSGANVLTF. The DNA of the CDR3 is TGTGCCAGTAGTCCCGTTCGTCCCTCTGGGGCCAACGTCCTGACTTTC.

The DNA of the CDR3 is TGTGCCAGCTCCCCAAAGGAGGGAGGCAATCAGCCCCAGCATTTT. Residues: CASSPKEGGNQPQHF. The genes are TRBV18 and TRBJ1-5; D is unresolved. Germline-derived CDR1 and CDR2 are KGHSH and LQKENI. This CDR3 region has 15 residues. The V end was cut by 6 bases, the J end by 2 bases, with 14 bases between.

The chain employs TRBV10-3 and TRBJ1-1; D is ambiguous. The length of the CDR3 is 18 residues. V lost 10 bases to trimming and J lost 1 base, with 28 bases between them. Germline V gene lookup returns CDR1 ENHRY and CDR2 SYGVKD. CDR3 protein: CASRPIDGLQSRNTEAFF. The CDR3 coding sequence is TGTGCCAGCAGGCCAATCGACGGCCTGCAATCGAGGAACACTGAAGCTTTCTTT.

The V and J genes are TRBV6-6 and TRBJ1-2, with 7 bases aligning to TRBD1. This CDR3 region has 13 residues. The V gene end was trimmed by 6 bases and the J gene end by 1 base; junction bases not matched to a gene: 2. Germline assignment: CDR1 MNHNY and CDR2 SVGAGI (reference sequence). The CDR3 region has the DNA TGTGCCAGCAGGGGGGACAGTAACTATGGCTACACCTTC. Its protein product is CASRGDSNYGYTF.

V is TRBV3-1 (or the pseudogene TRBV3-2) and J is TRBJ2-3, with 7 bases that match TRBD2. CDR1 is LGHDT and CDR2 is YNNKEL in the germline V gene (reference sequence). CDR3 length equals 16 residues. J was trimmed by 1 base and V by 5 bases; bases with no gene match: 9. The CDR3 region has the DNA TGTGCCAGCAGCAGCACTAGCGAGGGAGGCACAGATACGCAGTATTTT. It codes for CASSSTSEGGTDTQYF.

The rearrangement uses TRBV7-3 and TRBJ1-1; D is possibly TRBD1 (5 bases). V was cut by 1 base and J by 1 base, with 13 bases left in between. This CDR3 is 16 amino acids long. Germline-derived CDR1 and CDR2 are SGHTA and FQGTGA. The CDR3 loop reads CASSLMGSRGNTEAFF. The CDR3 coding sequence is TGTGCCAGCAGCTTAATGGGTAGTAGGGGGAACACTGAAGCTTTCTTT.

This chain joins TRBV6-6 and TRBJ2-1; unclear D gene. The CDR3 contains 15 residues. V dropped 2 bases and J dropped 2 bases, with 10 bases sitting between them. Germline V lookup: CDR1 MNHNY, CDR2 SVGAGI (reference sequence). The CDR3 sequence: CASSYGPTAYNEQFF. The CDR3, as DNA: TGTGCCAGCAGTTACGGGCCGACCGCCTACAATGAGCAGTTCTTC.

The chain couples TRBV7-6 to TRBJ1-1; tentative D call: TRBD1 (6 bases). CDR1 is SGHVS, CDR2 FNYEAQ, per germline. The CDR3 has 15 residues. Trimming left V 6 bases short and J 7 bases short, with 21 bases between. The CDR3 DNA follows: TGTGCCAGCAGTTACAGCGGGGGGCGTCGATTTGAAGCTTTCTTT. It encodes CASSYSGGRRFEAFF.

V usage is TRBV18 and J usage is TRBJ2-7; D is ambiguous. Germline V gives CDR1 KGHSH, CDR2 LQKENI. The V end lost 6 bases, the J end lost 2 bases, and 17 bases lay between the germline ends. The CDR3 extends over 15 amino acids. CDR3 sequence reads: CASSPVSTQTYEQYF. In DNA, the CDR3 is TGTGCCAGCTCGCCAGTTTCGACCCAGACCTACGAGCAGTACTTC.

This chain links TRBV3-1 (or the pseudogene TRBV3-2) with TRBJ1-2, with D maybe TRBD1 (5 bases). CDR1 is LGHDT, CDR2 YNNKEL, per germline (reference sequence). This CDR3 is built from 14 residues. V was trimmed by 0 bases and J by 4 bases, leaving 9 bases between them. Written as DNA, the CDR3 is TGTGCCAGCAGCCAAGATGGGGCCCGCTATGGCTACACCTTC. Amino acid sequence: CASSQDGARYGYTF.

This clone was picked up one time. J is TRBJ2-5 and V is TRBV5-4, with TRBD1 as a possible D gene (7 bases). V was shortened by 0 bases and J by 5 bases, with 17 bases between the two germline ends. Germline values: CDR1 SGHNT, CDR2 YYREEE (reference sequence). This CDR3 has 16 amino acids. The CDR3 here is CASSLAGDSSGETQYF. In DNA, the CDR3 is TGTGCCAGCAGCTTGGCGGGGGACAGCTCAGGGGAGACCCAGTACTTC. The variable domain in full, completed from reference TRBV5-4 and TRBJ2-5, reads ETGVTQSPTHLIKTRGQQVTLRCSSQSGHNTVSWYQQALGQGPQFIFQYYREEENGRGNFPPRFSGLQFPNYSSELNVNALELDDSALYLCASSLAGDSSGETQYFGPGTRLLVL.

The chain is built from TRBV7-2 and TRBJ2-1, with TRBD1 matching over 8 bases. Germline V gene lookup returns CDR1 SGHTA and CDR2 FQGNSA. V gave up 5 bases and J gave up 10 bases; unmatched junction bases: 13. This CDR3 has 15 amino acids. The CDR3 loop reads CASSPRGTGYREQFF. The CDR3 DNA reads TGTGCCAGCAGCCCAAGAGGGACAGGCTACAGGGAGCAGTTCTTC.